This TCR beta chain came from a study of cytomegalovirus exposure and HLA in healthy donors (dated by TCRdb to the late 2010s). About the full investigation: In an earlier analysis of about 560 of the donors, 250 to 350 Gb of sequence data and roughly 100 million unique TCR beta sequences from about 180 million T cells were reported. Approximately 310 gigabases of sequencing data and approximately 85 million unique TCR sequences were included in an early release covering under 650 HLA-typed donors. Of the roughly 390 genotyped donors, approximately 82% fell in the genetic ancestry cluster associated with self-reported Caucasian donors. The study aimed to test whether signatures of past pathogen exposure could be identified by cataloging public T cell receptors. The T cell repertoires of several hundred subjects were profiled by immunosequencing and related to cytomegalovirus serostatus. In addition to the first cohort of 650 to 800 subjects, a separate validation cohort of approximately 130 different subjects was used. To predict cytomegalovirus infection status, the study brought together high-throughput TCR immunosequencing, statistical association of individual TCRs with disease status, and machine learning. To study patterns of TCR occurrence, a later analysis re-analyzed previously published TCR beta repertoires from hundreds of donors and added high-resolution HLA genotyping. Rather than using new phenotypic data, the later analysis identified candidate immune exposures from TCR beta sequences and from how often those sequences occurred across donors. An earlier analysis of around 540 of the donors applied high-throughput TCR beta sequencing to assess whether each TCR beta V gene segment acted as functional or pseudogenic. Alongside the repertoire data, information on donor age, sex, ethnicity and CMV serostatus was compiled. In a later genetic analysis, genome-wide SNP genotypes for about three fifths of the roughly 670 donors were used, and that subset was treated as a discovery cohort. Every repertoire in the discovery cohort had been generated on one and the same sequencing platform. HLA typing covered class I and class II loci at four-digit resolution. Typing coverage differed by locus: A, B, C, DRB1 and DQB1 were typed in about 620-640 donors, DQA1 in about 550, DPA1 in approximately 610, and DPB1 in roughly 470. About 5 DR-DQ haplotypes were handled as single units for association and clustering, since linkage in the cohort was strong. Among around 400 genotyped donors of the cohort, an average of around 240,000 unique TCR beta nucleotide sequences was sequenced per donor, of which approximately 18% were non-productive.

The cohort consisted of 666 healthy bone marrow donors. At the time of sampling, all cohort members were nominally healthy, though unrecorded immune exposures were likely present. The donor tested CMV seropositive and was one of the 289 seropositive cohort members. A peripheral blood sample was collected from each donor, and TCR beta sequencing was performed on peripheral blood mononuclear cells. The Qiagen DNeasy Blood Extraction Kit was used to extract genomic DNA from the blood cell samples. The germline V gene (reference sequence) supplies CDR1 MNHNY and CDR2 SVGAGI. The CDR3 contains 15 residues, cysteine and phenylalanine counted. The only DNA kept is the CDR3, 45 bases in frame from the first base. V is pruned by 2 bases and J by 6 bases, leaving 8 bases of the junction without a gene match. Libraries were prepared through the immunoSEQ multiplex PCR assay. A mixture of 60 forward primers for TCR Vbeta segments and 13 reverse primers for TCR Jbeta segments was used in the multiplex PCR. The CDR3 region of rearranged TCR beta genes was amplified from genomic DNA by a multiplex PCR assay. On the Illumina HiSeq System, the amplified TCR beta libraries were sequenced as 87-base-pair reads. Processing in the source paper ran as follows. In a later analysis, about 80 million unique TCR beta chains were counted across the roughly 610 repertoires, and roughly 11 million of these chains were shared by at least two donors. A nearest-neighbor algorithm error-corrected the raw reads and collapsed the reads into unique sequences, merging closely related sequences to remove PCR and sequencing errors. To assign V, D and J gene segments, CDR3 sequences were aligned to IMGT reference sequences. For a sequence to be retained, at least a six-nucleotide match to both a V gene segment and a J gene segment was required. A rearrangement was called productive if the CDR3 had no stop codons and remained in frame with V and J, and every other rearrangement was called non-productive. CDR3 was defined according to IMGT convention as the region running from the second conserved V-encoded cysteine to the conserved J-encoded phenylalanine. In an earlier analysis of 500 to 650 of the donors, sequences lacking an unambiguous match to a single V gene segment were excluded. An earlier analysis of roughly 590 of the donors called V segments functional above 56.7% productive rearrangements and segregating when the between-donor standard deviation exceeded 5%. A statistical classification framework was built to diagnose cytomegalovirus status from the catalog of TCR beta chain sequences. In a later analysis, TCR nucleotide sequences were compared against IMGT/GENE-DB human TR gene sequences so that V and J genes could be assigned. A later analysis assigned CDR3 sequences and most-parsimonious VDJ recombination scenarios with the TCRdist pipeline. In a later analysis, every TCR beta chain was defined by the combination of its CDR3 amino acid sequence and its V-gene family, and reads without a unique V-gene family were dropped. A later analysis removed roughly 590 highly shared, low-generation-probability nucleotide sequences to deal with suspected cross-contamination and a sequencing artifact. For each public chain, a later analysis derived a clonal expansion index from normalized ranks of inferred template counts within each repertoire. Generation probabilities in a later analysis came from a VDJ recombination model fitted to out-of-frame rearrangements, and those results were checked against IGoR. In a later analysis, hypergeometric tests were used to score TCR-TCR, TCR-HLA and TCR-CMV co-occurrence, with a repertoire-size bias correction applied to TCR pairs. In a later analysis, false discovery rates were estimated by permuting HLA or CMV assignments 20 times. In a later analysis, co-occurring TCRs were grouped using DBSCAN, and TCRdist sequence similarity was added for clustering within HLA-allele-positive subsets. Repertoires with fewer than 30,000 or more than 120,000 public chains, plus five repertoires with anomalous nucleotide sharing, were excluded from co-occurrence clustering. The immuneACCESS repertoire file appears here via TCRdb, limited to in-frame rearrangements. These files lack a portion of the clones; in checked studies, under half of the deficit traces to unresolved V genes, and the cause of the others is not known. That table supplies the V and J calls and clone size; D and trimming were determined from the DNA. The sample includes approximately 32,000 clones, with roughly four fifths observed a single time. More than 7% of the sample goes to the ten largest clones.

Broad study findings and their caveats: A few of the identified cytomegalovirus-associated TCR beta chains were confirmed in vitro to be specific for cytomegalovirus antigens. Roughly uniform sequencing depth across donors was assumed in presence/absence analyses, although this assumption may not hold. Some IMGT-functional V segments, including TRBV6-2 and TRBV6-3, could not be told apart with the 87-base-pair reads, so those segments were excluded. In this cohort, only TCR beta chains were sequenced, and detectable features were limited by the absence of alpha or paired-chain data. In a later analysis, the rate of TCR association differed among HLA loci, with DRB1 alleles having the most associated TCRs and HLA-C alleles having the fewest. Specific HLA alleles were associated with more than 15,000 TCR beta sequences at a false discovery rate of 0.05 in a later analysis. Immune exposure information for the cohort was limited to CMV serostatus. Most TCR sequences were seen in very few donors, while some public TCRs were found in many individuals. Compared with the approximately 670-donor mean, donors in an Asian-associated ancestry cluster had fewer N-insertions in productive TCRs, according to a later genetic analysis. In an earlier analysis of approximately 590 of the donors, most TCR beta V segments were observed in productive rearrangements about 90% or about 30% of the time, broadly matching IMGT annotations. Cytomegalovirus status was reported to be diagnosed by the classifier with high specificity and sensitivity in both the original and validation cohorts. When HLA alleles, especially DR and DQ, strongly co-occurred, TCR associations were difficult to assign to individual alleles. The authors suggested that the approach could potentially be extended to other disease states and immunological phenotypes. V-gene and J-gene trimming of TCR beta chains was associated with a missense DCLRE1C variant in a later genetic analysis, and the association was replicated in an independent cohort. A later analysis found that most CMV-associated TCR beta chains appeared HLA-restricted, with HLA associations seemingly driven largely by CMV exposure. In the study, around 160 TCR beta chains were listed as associated with cytomegalovirus. HLA typing was unavailable for some donors at each locus, so association tests used only the typed subset. The sequencing pipeline was judged likely to have produced a cluster of highly shared sequence variants as a technical artifact. A further reported finding was that TCR beta sequences accurately predicted the HLA-A and HLA-B alleles for most subjects in the first cohort. Linkage disequilibrium might explain the correlated functional status among segregating V segments, but an unknown experimental factor could not be ruled out. Compared with equally common non-associated chains, HLA-associated TCR beta chains in a later analysis were more clonally expanded and had lower generation probabilities. According to a later analysis, parvovirus B19, influenza, CMV and Epstein-Barr virus appeared linked to several top co-occurrence clusters. Because counts were too low, some 16 rarely observed V segments, including chromosome 9 orphons, were excluded from the earlier analysis of some 590 of the donors.

To note about this clone: The specificity of this receptor is unknown. Base quality data are lacking; no much larger clone is found one base away.

Sequencing was performed on PBMCs. The chain is assembled from TRBV6-6 and TRBJ2-3; 7 bases in between match TRBD1. The receptor was isolated from a woman aged 25 to 39 in good health and CMV-seropositive. The CDR3 protein is CASSYDPQGIDTQYF. The DNA sequence is TGTGCCAGCAGTTACGACCCACAGGGGATTGATACGCAGTATTTT.